This T cell receptor (beta chain) was documented in a study of blood T cell repertoires in COVID-19. About the study: Sample material is recorded as cDNA or gDNA derived from T cells, B-cell-depleted T cells, or PBMCs.

Original handling: How many nucleated cells were present was estimated from reference gene primer amplification. Profiled with immunoSEQ multiplex PCR; TCRdb holds only in-frame clones, not every one. D and trimming were read from the DNA, whereas the V and J calls and clone size are those reported in that table. The table shows 200,000 to 250,000 clones, with around 90% occurring only once. The V gene's germline CDR1 is SEHNR and CDR2 FQNEAQ (reference sequence). Germline trimming cut 8 bases from V and 8 bases from J; bases unmatched to any gene: 5. CDR3 length: 12 amino acids. The TCR was taken from a man aged 30 to 39 who had been exposed to COVID-19. Specimen: PBMCs or T cells enriched from blood (not recorded which). The V and J genes are TRBV7-9 and TRBJ1-4; 7 nucleotides agree with TRBD1. The CDR3, as DNA: TGTGCCAGCGGACGGGACAGCGAAAAACTGTTTTTT. Translated: CASGRDSEKLFF.